This TCR beta chain derives from a study of blood T cells in healthy people across ages. For the study at large: Capture by template switching was about one barcoded beta molecule per two T cells.

A second PCR of roughly 7 to 11 cycles used a sample-barcoded 5' primer and a J-beta primer mix. TCRdb re-analysed the 5' RACE reads in MiXCR, keeping a single row per CDR3 protein. The sample shows about 1.5 million distinct CDR3 sequences, about 42% of them seen only once. V was clipped by 2 bases and J by 0 bases, with 9 bases between them. The CDR3 contains 15 residues. Sequencing input: blood. The chain joins TRBV12-3 or TRBV12-4 to TRBJ2-3; D ambiguous. This TCR was sampled from a woman between 18 and 29 years old in good health. CDR3 nucleotides: TGTGCCAGCAGTTTAAACCCCCGGAGCACAGATACGCAGTATTTT. As protein: CASSLNPRSTDTQYF.